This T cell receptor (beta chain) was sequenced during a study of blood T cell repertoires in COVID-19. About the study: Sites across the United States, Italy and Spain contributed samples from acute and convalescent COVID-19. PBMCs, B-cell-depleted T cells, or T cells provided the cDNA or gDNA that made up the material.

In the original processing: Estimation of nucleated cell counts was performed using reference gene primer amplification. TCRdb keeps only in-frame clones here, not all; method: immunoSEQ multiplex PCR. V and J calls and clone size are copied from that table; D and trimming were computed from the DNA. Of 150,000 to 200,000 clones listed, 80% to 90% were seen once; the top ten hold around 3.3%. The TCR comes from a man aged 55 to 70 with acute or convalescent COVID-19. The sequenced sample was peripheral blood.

The CDR3 nucleotides are TGCGCCAGCAGCTTGGCTACCGGGGAGGGCGAGCAGTACTTC. Amino acid sequence: CASSLATGEGEQYF. The rearrangement uses TRBV5-1 and TRBJ2-7; 7 positions agree with TRBD2. The V and J ends lost 0 bases and 6 bases, in that order; junction bases with no gene match: 6. Germline V lookup: CDR1 SGHRS, CDR2 YFSETQ. The CDR3 has 14 residues.